Listed below are T cell receptor beta chains from one sample, sequenced in a study of identifying expanded T cells in peripheral blood. Here immunoSEQ multiplex PCR was the method, and the copy in TCRdb shows in-frame clones only, minus some. The sample includes roughly 56,000 clones, approximately 82% seen only once; the top ten take roughly 18%. Specimen: blood. The receptor set was obtained from a person aged 18 to 75 in good health. Each CDR3 is given with its conserved first and last residue. Each record gives: J gene, V gene, CDR3 protein.

j_gene: TRBJ1-1; v_gene: TRBV11-2; CDR3aa: CASSPSPLGGTFF
j_gene: TRBJ1-4; v_gene: TRBV7-2; CDR3aa: CASSPRTAEKLFF
j_gene: TRBJ2-7; v_gene: TRBV6-1; CDR3aa: CASSDLAGLYEQYF
j_gene: TRBJ1-4; v_gene: TRBV27; CDR3aa: CASSEYRGSPEKLFF
j_gene: TRBJ1-1; v_gene: TRBV5-1; CDR3aa: CASSLAGQGIGGGTEAFF
j_gene: TRBJ1-1; v_gene: TRBV29-1; CDR3aa: CSVQNPGQGNTEAFF
j_gene: TRBJ1-1; v_gene: TRBV5-4; CDR3aa: CASSLGGEGGTEAFF
j_gene: TRBJ2-2; v_gene: TRBV19; CDR3aa: CASSIGLGARNTGELFF
j_gene: TRBJ2-3; v_gene: TRBV6-5; CDR3aa: CASTRDSTSTDTQYF
j_gene: TRBJ1-1; v_gene: TRBV7-6; CDR3aa: CASSLGQNTEAFF
j_gene: TRBJ2-1; v_gene: TRBV6-5; CDR3aa: CASSLKTGGSDEQFF
j_gene: TRBJ2-3; v_gene: TRBV14; CDR3aa: CASSQDGYAQYF
j_gene: TRBJ2-4; v_gene: TRBV5-6; CDR3aa: CASSLKRPSGKNIQYF
j_gene: TRBJ2-3; v_gene: TRBV18; CDR3aa: CASSPQSSTDTQYF
j_gene: TRBJ2-3; v_gene: TRBV19; CDR3aa: CASSIVTGTQYF
j_gene: TRBJ2-1; v_gene: TRBV6-1; CDR3aa: CASRGTGLAEQFF
j_gene: TRBJ1-1; v_gene: TRBV6-1; CDR3aa: CASKLTGDTEAFF
j_gene: TRBJ1-4; v_gene: TRBV2; CDR3aa: CASSVRTGTGAEKLFF
j_gene: TRBJ1-6; v_gene: TRBV5-4; CDR3aa: CASSWGQGNNSPLHF
j_gene: TRBJ1-2; v_gene: TRBV5-1; CDR3aa: CASSSRDRGSGNYGYTF
j_gene: TRBJ1-2; v_gene: TRBV5-1; CDR3aa: CASPYRTGGYTF
j_gene: TRBJ1-2; v_gene: TRBV30; CDR3aa: CAWSYRGTGYTF
j_gene: TRBJ1-1; v_gene: TRBV6-5; CDR3aa: CASGMGQGIRTEAFF
j_gene: TRBJ1-4; v_gene: TRBV10-3; CDR3aa: CAIRSQHNEKLFF
j_gene: TRBJ1-2; v_gene: TRBV15; CDR3aa: CATSRAGFGGDYGYTF
j_gene: TRBJ2-1; v_gene: TRBV28; CDR3aa: CASSLASGELGEQFF
j_gene: TRBJ1-1; v_gene: TRBV7-8; CDR3aa: CASSLAQGGVTEAFF
j_gene: TRBJ2-5; v_gene: TRBV7-9; CDR3aa: CASSRRDRGNQETQYF
j_gene: TRBJ2-7; v_gene: TRBV5-1; CDR3aa: CASSLWSRNEQYF
j_gene: TRBJ1-2; v_gene: TRBV2; CDR3aa: CASSDSSPRQGFFNYGYTF
j_gene: TRBJ1-1; v_gene: TRBV5-6; CDR3aa: CASSPGRWNTEAFF
j_gene: TRBJ1-2; v_gene: TRBV15; CDR3aa: CATSRERYGYTF
j_gene: TRBJ2-3; v_gene: TRBV6-1; CDR3aa: CASSLAQTDTQYF
j_gene: TRBJ2-1; v_gene: TRBV10-2; CDR3aa: CASSSGRIGEQFF
j_gene: TRBJ1-5; v_gene: TRBV6-1; CDR3aa: CASQRSGNQPQHF
j_gene: TRBJ1-2; v_gene: TRBV30; CDR3aa: CAGMETRGVYGYTF
j_gene: TRBJ2-1; v_gene: TRBV7-2; CDR3aa: CASSYFSGHNEQFF
j_gene: TRBJ1-1; v_gene: TRBV7-8; CDR3aa: CASSLPERVAEAFF
j_gene: TRBJ2-3; v_gene: TRBV19; CDR3aa: CASSKVAGNPSTDTQYF
j_gene: TRBJ1-2; v_gene: TRBV5-1; CDR3aa: CASSLVTAGYGYTF
j_gene: TRBJ1-2; v_gene: TRBV7-8; CDR3aa: CASSLGGEGNGYTF
j_gene: TRBJ1-1; v_gene: TRBV2; CDR3aa: CASSPYRTSNTEAFF
j_gene: TRBJ2-6; v_gene: TRBV4-3; CDR3aa: CASSQEIGIGSGANVLTF
j_gene: TRBJ2-5; v_gene: TRBV15; CDR3aa: CATSNSGRETQYF
j_gene: TRBJ1-2; v_gene: TRBV5-5; CDR3aa: CASSPTGDGYGYTF
j_gene: TRBJ1-1; v_gene: TRBV18; CDR3aa: CASSPGNTEAFF
j_gene: TRBJ1-1; v_gene: TRBV30; CDR3aa: CAWAVGGLLAEAFF
j_gene: TRBJ2-3; v_gene: TRBV7-8; CDR3aa: CASKLGSLADTQYF
j_gene: TRBJ1-2; v_gene: TRBV5-6; CDR3aa: CASSLVSSGNYGYTF
j_gene: TRBJ1-3; v_gene: TRBV5-1; CDR3aa: CASSLTGVISGNTIYF
j_gene: TRBJ1-3; v_gene: TRBV9; CDR3aa: CASSVVPGTPGNTIYF
j_gene: TRBJ1-4; v_gene: TRBV9; CDR3aa: CASSTGQGANEKLFF
j_gene: TRBJ2-2; v_gene: TRBV9; CDR3aa: CASSQGGAGELFF
j_gene: TRBJ1-5; v_gene: TRBV19; CDR3aa: CATGDSNQPQHF
j_gene: TRBJ2-1; v_gene: TRBV19; CDR3aa: CASSIEGGRREQFF
j_gene: TRBJ1-1; v_gene: TRBV21-1; CDR3aa: CASSFESDRARWNTEAFF
j_gene: TRBJ1-4; v_gene: TRBV15; CDR3aa: CATGYLGMTEKLFF
j_gene: TRBJ1-5; v_gene: TRBV7-9; CDR3aa: CASSFDGGFNQPQHF
j_gene: TRBJ2-1; v_gene: TRBV12-5; CDR3aa: CASGLGLASYNEQFF